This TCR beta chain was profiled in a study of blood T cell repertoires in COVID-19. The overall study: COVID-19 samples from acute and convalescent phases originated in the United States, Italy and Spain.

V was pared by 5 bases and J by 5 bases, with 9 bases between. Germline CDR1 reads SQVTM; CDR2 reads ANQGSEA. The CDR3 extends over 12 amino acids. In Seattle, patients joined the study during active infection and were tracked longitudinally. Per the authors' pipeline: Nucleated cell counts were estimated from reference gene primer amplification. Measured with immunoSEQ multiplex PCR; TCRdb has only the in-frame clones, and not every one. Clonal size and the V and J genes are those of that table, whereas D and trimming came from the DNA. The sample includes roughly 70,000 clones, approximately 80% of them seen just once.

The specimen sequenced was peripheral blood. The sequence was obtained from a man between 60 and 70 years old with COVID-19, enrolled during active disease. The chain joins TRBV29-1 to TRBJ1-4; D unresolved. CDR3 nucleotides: TGCAGCGTTTCGAGACACAATGAAAAACTGTTTTTT. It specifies CSVSRHNEKLFF.